A single sample is the source of the 9 T cell receptor beta chains below, sequenced in a study of tumor and adjacent non-tumor tissue in lung cancer. TCRbeta libraries were built with three rounds of nested PCR, modified from ARM-PCR. MiXCR, applied by TCRdb to the multiplex PCR reads, yields one record per CDR3 protein. The top ten clones hold about 9.2% of a sample with tens of thousands of distinct CDR3 sequences, 55% to 80% of them seen once. RNA was extracted from bulk tissue without any cell sorting. Specimen: lung tumor tissue. These receptors originate from a woman aged 40 to 50 with non-small cell lung cancer.

As for this clonotype: Here the CDR3 omits its conserved ending phenylalanine or tryptophan, so a read error is the likely source. V and J are TRBV6-2 or TRBV6-3 and TRBJ2-1, with 9 positions matching TRBD2. The CDR3 covers 11 residues. The germline V gene encodes CDR1 MNHEY and CDR2 SVGEGT. The CDR3 nucleotides read TGTACCAGCGGGAGGCAGGGTTGGCAGTTCATC. Amino acid sequence: CTSGRQGWQFI.

On this clonotype itself: At one end the junction does not follow the germline gene, possibly because of a read error. This chain links TRBV11-2 with TRBJ2-3; the match to TRBD2 covers 9 bases. Per the germline V gene, CDR1 is SGHAT and CDR2 is FQNNGV. CDR3 size: 17 residues. CDR3 bases: TGTGTCAGCAACTTAGTTGGCGGGGGGGAAAGCACAGATACACAGTATTTT. Translation gives CVSNLVGGGESTDTQYF.

The chain couples TRBV11-2 to TRBJ2-7; D gene uncertain. The CDR3 is made up of 15 amino acids. The germline V gene has CDR1 SGHAT and CDR2 FQNNGV. CDR3 loop: CVSSLDPQRSYEQYF. CDR3 DNA: TGTGTCAGTAGCTTAGATCCCCAGAGATCCTACGAGCAGTACTTC. Looking up the rest from reference TRBV11-2 and TRBJ2-7 gives the full variable domain: EAGVAQSPRYKIIEKRQSVAFWCNPISGHATLYWYQQILGQGPKLLIQFQNNGVVDDSQLPKDRFSAERLKGVDSTLKIQPAKLEDSAVYLCVSSLDPQRSYEQYFGPGTRLTVT.

As regards this clonotype: Relative to the germline gene, one junction end is altered; a read error may explain this. The chain employs TRBV20-1 and TRBJ2-7, with a weak D call TRBD2 (5 bases). The CDR3 length is 19 residues. Germline V gene data show CDR1 as DFQATT and CDR2 as SNEGSKA (reference sequence). The CDR3 here is CNARDIFVGVNDKTTWQYF. The CDR3 DNA follows: TGCAATGCTAGAGATATCTTTGTGGGCGTGAACGACAAGACTACGTGGCAGTACTTC.

Note on this clonotype: The conserved phenylalanine or tryptophan is not found at the CDR3 terminus, so this likely reflects a read error. This chain joins TRBV6-1 and TRBJ2-7, with TRBD2 matching over 9 bases. Germline values: CDR1 MNHNS, CDR2 SASEGT. With 3 bases clipped from V and 3 bases from J, the junction kept 18 bases outside the gene matches. The CDR3 loop spans 19 amino acids. CDR3 protein: CASSERQGLLAGRFYEQYL. CDR3 nucleotide sequence: TGTGCCAGCAGTGAGAGACAGGGTCTCCTAGCGGGGAGATTCTACGAGCAGTACTTG.

V and J are TRBV11-2 and TRBJ1-1; TRBD1 aligns across 7 bases. J lost 2 bases, V lost 5 bases, and 23 bases had no gene match. CDR1 and CDR2 (germline): SGHAT, FQNNGV. The length of the CDR3 is 20 residues. The CDR3 nucleotides read TGTGCCAGCAGCGCTCGGGATAGGGGGCGCAGGAGGTGGAGTAACACTGAAGCTTTCTTT. It yields the protein CASSARDRGRRRWSNTEAFF.

On this clonotype itself: Possible read error: a much larger clone is one base away. The genes are TRBV25-1 and TRBJ1-6; 7 bases fit TRBD1. The germline gives CDR1 MGHDK, CDR2 SYGVNS. This CDR3 has 15 amino acids. Unmatched junction bases numbered 6, after V lost 1 base and J lost 9 bases. CDR3 loop: CASSELGTDGSPLHF. CDR3 nucleotide sequence: TGTGCCAGCAGTGAATTGGGGACAGATGGTTCACCCCTCCACTTT.

This clonotype showed up just a few times. This may stem from a read error, because a much larger clone lies one nucleotide away. This sequence joins TRBV12-3 or TRBV12-4 and TRBJ1-5; 9 nucleotides line up with TRBD1. The CDR3 has 16 residues. The CDR3 region is CASSQGQGRSSQPQHF. In DNA form, the CDR3 reads TGTGCCAGCAGCCAGGGACAGGGAAGGAGCAGTCAGCCCCAGCATTTT.

Comments on this clonotype: This may arise from a read error, as a much more abundant clone is one base away. The chain uses TRBV20-1 and TRBJ2-7; D is ambiguous. Germline CDR1 reads DFQATT; CDR2 reads SNEGSKA (reference sequence). This CDR3 is 13 amino acids long. Trimming stripped 1 base from V and 5 bases from J, with 12 bases between. CDR3 amino acids: CSARVHSLNEQYF. The CDR3 DNA reads TGCAGTGCTAGAGTCCATAGTTTAAACGAGCAGTACTTC.